This T cell receptor (beta chain) emerged from a study of tumor-infiltrating lymphocytes in primary liver carcinoma. At the level of the study: Between 4.2 and 10 cm across, the tumors were all of stage T1-T3 N0M0.

Germline values: CDR1 MDHEN, CDR2 SYDVKM. CDR3 length: 15 amino acids. Trimming stripped 4 bases from V and 6 bases from J, with 18 bases between. This clonotype was observed a few times. From approximately 0.5 ug of total RNA, TCR beta-specific cDNA was reverse-transcribed using a constant-region primer. Investigators got TCR beta libraries out of three nested multiplex PCR rounds, done with slightly modified ARM-PCR. Primers for the first two PCR rounds were TRBV1-TRBV30 forward primers and a C-beta reverse primer (approximately 10 cycles per round). TCRdb itself ran the multiplex PCR reads through MiXCR, one entry per CDR3 protein. The sample consists of approximately 310,000 distinct CDR3 sequences, more than 55% of them appearing once. RNA isolated from unsorted whole blood supplied the blood RNA, with germline DNA also extracted.

The V and J genes are TRBV28 and TRBJ1-2, with a possible D match to TRBD1 (6 bases). The sample comprised peripheral blood. This TCR was recovered from a man between 40 and 49 years old with primary liver carcinoma and hepatitis B virus infection. The DNA for the CDR3 is TGTGCCAGCAGTTACCCGGGGGGCCAGCCCAATGGCTACACCTTC. Amino acid sequence: CASSYPGGQPNGYTF.